This passage covers 14 T cell receptor beta chains from one sample sequenced in a study of control samples from healthy donors and cancer patients. Assay used: immunoSEQ multiplex PCR; TCRdb lists only in-frame clones, some missing. Of about 150,000 clones detected, roughly 89% appear once; the ten largest clones hold more than 4%. The sequenced material came from blood. The receptor set was obtained from a man between 25 and 39 years old in good health.

The chain is built from TRBV7-9 and TRBJ2-1; 7 bases align to TRBD1. CDR1 SEHNR and CDR2 FQNEAQ come from the germline V gene (reference sequence). Losses at the gene ends were 5 bases for V and 0 bases for J; bases not matched to a gene: 4. This CDR3 comprises 15 residues. CDR3 DNA: TGTGCCAGCAGCCACCGGGACAGCTCCTACAATGAGCAGTTCTTC. It specifies CASSHRDSSYNEQFF.

The gene calls are TRBV7-3 and TRBJ1-2; maybe TRBD1 (6 bases). V was clipped by 3 bases and J by 7 bases, with 12 bases between them. Germline lookup yields CDR1 SGHTA and CDR2 FQGTGA. The CDR3 totals 13 residues. CDR3 sequence reads: CASSFSGGTGYTF. The CDR3 nucleotides are TGTGCCAGCAGCTTCTCGGGGGGCACTGGCTACACCTTC.

V and J are TRBV7-2 and TRBJ2-3; no definite D call. Trimming cost V 5 bases and J 4 bases, with 10 bases left between them. The CDR3 extends over 13 amino acids. CDR1 SGHTA and CDR2 FQGNSA come from the germline V gene. CDR3 sequence reads: CASSQYRPDTQYF. In nucleotides, the CDR3 is TGTGCCAGCAGCCAATACCGTCCAGATACGCAGTATTTT.

The chain links TRBV11-2 to TRBJ2-1; D tentatively reads TRBD1 or TRBD2 (5 bases each). Per the germline V gene, CDR1 is SGHAT and CDR2 is FQNNGV. Trimming shortened V by 2 bases and J by 3 bases, and 11 bases separated the two germline ends. The CDR3 runs to 15 residues. The CDR3 nucleotides read TGTGCCAGCAGCTTATTAGGGACCATCTACAATGAGCAGTTCTTC. Its protein product is CASSLLGTIYNEQFF.

J is TRBJ2-7 and V is TRBV6-2 or TRBV6-3; D is perhaps TRBD1 (6 bases). V was trimmed by 0 bases and J by 4 bases, leaving 19 bases between them. Germline V CDR1 and CDR2: MNHEY, SVGEGT. The CDR3 is 17 amino acids. The CDR3 coding sequence is TGTGCCAGCAGTTACTCCCCGCGCGCGCAGGGGCGATACGAGCAGTACTTC. It specifies CASSYSPRAQGRYEQYF.

This sequence joins TRBV4-2 and TRBJ2-7; D call uncertain. The V end lost 0 bases, the J end lost 4 bases, and 13 bases lay between the germline ends. This CDR3 contains 15 residues. Germline assignment: CDR1 LGHNA and CDR2 YNFKEQ. CDR3 sequence reads: CASSQDFVEYYEQYF. As DNA, the CDR3 is TGTGCCAGCAGCCAAGATTTTGTCGAATATTACGAGCAGTACTTC.

The chain carries TRBV7-9 and TRBJ1-2; 7 bases map to TRBD1. CDR1 is SEHNR, CDR2 FQNEAQ, per germline (reference sequence). The CDR3 loop spans 19 amino acids. V was clipped by 1 base and J by 0 bases; unmatched bases: 14. The CDR3 protein is CASSLVQGTLGITNYGYTF. CDR3 coding DNA: TGTGCCAGCAGCTTAGTACAGGGGACTTTGGGGATCACTAACTATGGCTACACCTTC.

Only a few counts were recorded for this clone. The CDR3 spells CASGLAGQAKTSTDTQYF. CDR3 coding DNA: TGTGCTAGTGGTTTGGCGGGACAGGCGAAAACGAGCACAGATACGCAGTATTTT. This chain links TRBV12-5 with TRBJ2-3; 8 positions agree with TRBD1. Trimming took 1 base from V and 0 from J; bases not matched to a gene: 9. The CDR3 covers 18 residues. Germline CDR1 and CDR2: LGHNT and FRNRAP.

The gene calls are TRBV7-2 and TRBJ2-7, with 8 bases aligning to TRBD2. CDR3 length: 16 residues. With 5 bases clipped from V and 0 bases from J, the junction kept 9 bases outside the gene matches. Per the germline V gene, CDR1 is SGHTA and CDR2 is FQGNSA. The CDR3 DNA reads TGTGCCAGCAGCGTTAGCGGGGCTCGCTTCTCCTACGAGCAGTACTTC. It specifies CASSVSGARFSYEQYF.

The chain uses TRBV29-1 and TRBJ2-7; 7 positions agree with TRBD1. Germline V gene lookup returns CDR1 SQVTM and CDR2 ANQGSEA. After removal of 3 bases from V and 2 bases from J, the junction contained 4 bases not matched to a gene. CDR3 length: 13 residues. The CDR3 DNA reads TGCAGCGTTGAGTCCGGACAGGCCTACGAGCAGTACTTC. It codes for CSVESGQAYEQYF.

The rearrangement joins TRBV11-3 to TRBJ2-7; the D call may be TRBD1 or TRBD2 (5 bases each). Germline V gene data show CDR1 as SGHNT and CDR2 as YENEEA. CDR3 length: 15 residues. The V gene lost 5 bases and the J gene lost 3 bases, with 17 bases spanning the gap. CDR3 DNA sequence: TGTGCCAGCAGCGAAACCGGGACCCCGCTCTACGAGCAGTACTTC. Its protein product is CASSETGTPLYEQYF. Filled out from reference TRBV11-3 and TRBJ2-7, the complete variable domain reads EAGVVQSPRYKIIEKKQPVAFWCNPISGHNTLYWYLQNLGQGPELLIRYENEEAVDDSQLPKDRFSAERLKGVDSTLKIQPAELGDSAVYLCASSETGTPLYEQYFGPGTRLTVT.

V is TRBV9 and J is TRBJ1-5, with TRBD1 matching 8 bases. This CDR3 is built from 14 residues. Germline lookup yields CDR1 SGDLS and CDR2 YYNGEE. Germline trimming cut 3 bases from V and 4 bases from J; bases unmatched to any gene: 3. CDR3 DNA sequence: TGTGCCAGCAGCGGAGGACAGGGTAATCAGCCCCAGCATTTT. Translating gives CASSGGQGNQPQHF. Looking up the rest from reference TRBV9 and TRBJ1-5 gives the full variable domain: DSGVTQTPKHLITATGQRVTLRCSPRSGDLSVYWYQQSLDQGLQFLIQYYNGEERAKGNILERFSAQQFPDLHSELNLSSLELGDSALYFCASSGGQGNQPQHFGDGTRLSIL.

The gene calls are TRBV29-1 and TRBJ2-1; 8 nucleotides agree with TRBD1. Per germline, CDR1 SQVTM and CDR2 ANQGSEA. Losses at the gene ends were 8 bases for V and 0 bases for J; bases not matched to a gene: 3. The CDR3 runs 13 residues. The CDR3 DNA follows: TGCAGCTGGACAGGGAACTCCTACAATGAGCAGTTCTTC. Translating it yields CSWTGNSYNEQFF.

The chain employs TRBV5-4 and TRBJ1-3; unclear D gene. The V end was cut by 7 bases, the J end by 0 bases, with 11 bases between. The CDR3 loop spans 14 amino acids. Germline V gene data show CDR1 as SGHNT and CDR2 as YYREEE (reference sequence). DNA for the CDR3: TGTGCCAGCGGAAACGAGGGCTCTGGAAACACCATATATTTT. It encodes CASGNEGSGNTIYF. Full variable domain (rest looked up from reference TRBV5-4 and TRBJ1-3): ETGVTQSPTHLIKTRGQQVTLRCSSQSGHNTVSWYQQALGQGPQFIFQYYREEENGRGNFPPRFSGLQFPNYSSELNVNALELDDSALYLCASGNEGSGNTIYFGEGSWLTVV.